This T cell receptor (beta chain) stems from a study of human T cells and chemical hapten exposure. This clonotype came up a few times. Each CDR3 protein is one row after TCRdb ran MiXCR on the RACE reads. The top ten hold around 2.3% of the sample, which has under 200,000 distinct CDR3 sequences, around a quarter seen once. Time point given: patch test 3, about 24 weeks after DPC sensitization. As to treatment: therapeutic diphenylcyclopropenone sensitization with weekly scalp DPC. Looked up from germline, CDR1 is MGHRA and CDR2 is YSYEKL. The CDR3 sequence is 15 residues long. V was cut by 1 base and J by 4 bases, with 11 bases left in between.

This chain joins TRBV4-1 and TRBJ2-1, with D perhaps TRBD2 (6 bases). Sequenced here: whole blood, sampled in connection with sensitization to the hapten diphenylcyclopropenone (DPC). The sequence was obtained from a woman under 30 with alopecia areata. Some clones in this sample may be carry-over from other donors' samples. Here the CDR3 DNA reads TGCGCCAGCAGCCAAGCCAGCGGGTTATACAATGAGCAGTTCTTC. Translated, it gives CASSQASGLYNEQFF.